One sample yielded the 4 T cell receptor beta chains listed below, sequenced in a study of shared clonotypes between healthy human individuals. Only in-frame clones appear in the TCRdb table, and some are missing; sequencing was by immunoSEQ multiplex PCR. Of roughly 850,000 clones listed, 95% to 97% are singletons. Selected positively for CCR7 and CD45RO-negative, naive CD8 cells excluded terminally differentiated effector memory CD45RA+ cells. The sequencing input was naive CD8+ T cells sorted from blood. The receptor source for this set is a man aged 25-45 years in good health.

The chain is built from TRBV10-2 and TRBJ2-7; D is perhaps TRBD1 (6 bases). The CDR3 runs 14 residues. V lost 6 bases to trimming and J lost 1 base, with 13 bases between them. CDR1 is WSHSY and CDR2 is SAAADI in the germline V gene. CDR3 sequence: CASSQGPYSYEQYF. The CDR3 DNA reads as TGCGCCAGCAGCCAGGGGCCCTATTCCTACGAGCAGTACTTC.

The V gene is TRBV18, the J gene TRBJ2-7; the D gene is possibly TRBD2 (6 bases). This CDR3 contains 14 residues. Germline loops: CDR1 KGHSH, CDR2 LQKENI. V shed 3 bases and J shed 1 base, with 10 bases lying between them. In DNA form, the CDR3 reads TGTGCCAGCTCACCGGGGGGAACTTCCTACGAGCAGTACTTC. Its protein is CASSPGGTSYEQYF.

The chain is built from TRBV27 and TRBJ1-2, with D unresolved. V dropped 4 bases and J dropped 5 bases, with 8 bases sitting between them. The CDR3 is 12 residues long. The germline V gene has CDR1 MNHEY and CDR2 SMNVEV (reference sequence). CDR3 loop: CASSSGRYGYTF. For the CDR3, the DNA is TGTGCCAGCAGTTCGGGTCGATATGGCTACACCTTC.

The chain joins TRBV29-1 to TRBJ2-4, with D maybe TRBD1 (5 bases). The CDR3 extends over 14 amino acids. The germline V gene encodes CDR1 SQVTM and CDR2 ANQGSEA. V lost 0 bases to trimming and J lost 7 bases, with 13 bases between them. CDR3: CSVEDREDWNIQYF. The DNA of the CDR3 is TGCAGCGTTGAAGACAGGGAAGATTGGAACATTCAGTACTTC.